What follows are 24 T cell receptor beta chains derived from one specimen sequenced in a study of cytomegalovirus exposure and HLA in healthy donors. PCR involved 60 Vbeta and 13 Jbeta primers. The protocol was immunoSEQ multiplex PCR, while the TCRdb copy is restricted to in-frame clones and leaves out a portion. Of around 280,000 clones in the sample, roughly 90% are singletons; the top ten hold roughly 2.1%. The specimen sequenced was PBMCs. The receptors were gathered from a woman between 18 and 29 years old in good health and CMV-seronegative.

The V call is TRBV5-1, the J call TRBJ1-1; 9 bases line up with TRBD1. Germline V gene lookup returns CDR1 SGHRS and CDR2 YFSETQ. V lost 1 base and J lost 4; bases outside the gene matches: 14. The CDR3 runs to 18 residues. CDR3 DNA: TGCGCCAGCAGCTTGCTCCGACAGGGGGTGAAAGAGAGCACTGAAGCTTTCTTT. This translates into CASSLLRQGVKESTEAFF.

This rearrangement joins TRBV11-2 to TRBJ2-7, with 8 bases lining up with TRBD2. The CDR3 runs 16 residues. J was trimmed by 3 bases and V by 0 bases; bases with no gene match: 7. Germline assignment: CDR1 SGHAT and CDR2 FQNNGV. The CDR3 reads CASSLDRPGGLYEQYF. As DNA, the CDR3 is TGTGCCAGCAGCTTAGATAGGCCGGGGGGGCTCTACGAGCAGTACTTC.

This chain links TRBV18 with TRBJ2-1; 10 bases line up with TRBD2. The germline V gene has CDR1 KGHSH and CDR2 LQKENI. The trim removed 7 bases at V and 4 bases at J, leaving 16 bases unmatched. The CDR3 runs to 18 residues. CDR3 nucleotides: TGTGCCAGCTTTACTAGCGGGGCTAATCGTCTCGGTTACAATGAGCAGTTCTTC. It encodes CASFTSGANRLGYNEQFF.

The chain carries TRBV10-2 and TRBJ1-1, with 7 nucleotides matching TRBD1. Trimming took 6 bases from V and 4 from J; bases not matched to a gene: 2. Germline V gene lookup returns CDR1 WSHSY and CDR2 SAAADI. The CDR3 totals 12 residues. In DNA, the CDR3 is TGCGCCAGCAGACCAGGGGGCACTGAAGCTTTCTTT. Translating it yields CASRPGGTEAFF.

This chain joins TRBV6-6 and TRBJ1-4; D unclear. Germline V gene lookup returns CDR1 MNHNY and CDR2 SVGAGI (reference sequence). The CDR3 loop spans 16 amino acids. V gave up 0 bases and J gave up 9 bases, with 17 bases separating them. The CDR3 loop reads CASSYSFEGVRKKLFF. CDR3 DNA sequence: TGTGCCAGCAGTTACTCATTTGAGGGCGTGCGGAAAAAACTGTTTTTT.

This clone was recorded once. This rearrangement joins TRBV23-1 to TRBJ1-6; D unresolved. TRBV23-1 is annotated as an ORF whose role is uncertain. V was shortened by 3 bases and J by 0 bases, with 18 bases between the two germline ends. This CDR3 comprises 19 residues. This chain's CDR3 is CASSHPDCKDSSYNSPLHF. CDR3 in DNA: TGCGCCAGCAGTCATCCTGACTGCAAAGATAGCTCCTATAATTCACCCCTCCACTTT.

The chain couples TRBV29-1 to TRBJ2-3; D is unclear. Germline CDR1 and CDR2: SQVTM and ANQGSEA. This CDR3 is built from 12 residues. The ends were cut back, 1 base at V and 4 bases at J, with 6 bases in the middle. The DNA of the CDR3 is TGCAGCGTTGAAGGATTAGCAGATACGCAGTATTTT. Its translation is CSVEGLADTQYF.

This rearrangement joins TRBV30 to TRBJ1-1, with D possibly matching TRBD1 (5 bases). Per germline, CDR1 GTSNPN and CDR2 SVGIG (reference sequence). The CDR3 is made up of 13 amino acids. The ends were cut back, 4 bases at V and 7 bases at J, with 16 bases in the middle. CDR3 protein: CAWTGVYVDEAFF. In DNA, the CDR3 is TGTGCCTGGACGGGGGTTTATGTGGATGAAGCTTTCTTT.

The CDR3 DNA sequence: TGCAGCGTAAGGGCCCAGGCAGGGGAAAAACTGTTTTTT. It encodes CSVRAQAGEKLFF. The rearrangement links TRBV29-1 to TRBJ1-4, with a possible D match to TRBD1 (5 bases). Trimming shortened V by 6 bases and J by 8 bases, and 16 bases separated the two germline ends. Per germline, CDR1 SQVTM and CDR2 ANQGSEA. The CDR3 sequence is 13 residues long.

Here the CDR3 reads CASSIMSRGDTQYF. The CDR3 DNA reads as TGTGCCAGTAGTATTATGTCTAGGGGGGATACGCAGTATTTT. The rearrangement uses TRBV19 and TRBJ2-3; possible D gene TRBD1, 6 bases. V lost 3 bases and J lost 6, with 13 bases in between. Germline lookup yields CDR1 LNHDA and CDR2 SQIVND (reference sequence). CDR3 length: 14 residues.

About this clone itself: Additional DNA sequences in this sample encode the identical CDR3. CDR3 amino acids: CASSLRGNYGYTF. CDR3 coding DNA: TGTGCCAGCAGCTTAAGAGGGAACTATGGCTACACCTTC. This rearrangement joins TRBV7-9 to TRBJ1-2, with D uncertain. Germline V gene sequence: CDR1 SEHNR, CDR2 FQNEAQ (reference sequence). Trimming pared 2 bases from V and 2 bases from J, leaving 6 bases between. This CDR3 comprises 13 residues.

V gene TRBV5-1 combines with J gene TRBJ2-7, with TRBD2 identical over 8 bases. Trimming cost V 5 bases and J 2 bases; bases outside gene matches: 15. Germline CDR1 reads SGHRS; CDR2 reads YFSETQ. CDR3 length: 17 residues. CDR3 DNA sequence: TGCGCCAGCAGTTACGGACGGGGGGGGGACTTCGCCTACGAGCAGTACTTC. Amino acid sequence: CASSYGRGGDFAYEQYF.

The chain is built from TRBV7-9 and TRBJ2-2, with D possibly TRBD1 on 5 matching bases. V dropped 1 base and J dropped 6 bases, with 12 bases sitting between them. Germline loops: CDR1 SEHNR, CDR2 FQNEAQ (reference sequence). This CDR3 contains 15 residues. CDR3 protein: CASSLEGIGPGELFF. In DNA, the CDR3 is TGTGCCAGCAGCTTAGAGGGGATTGGTCCCGGGGAGCTGTTTTTT.

This rearrangement joins TRBV14 to TRBJ2-3, with 7 nucleotides matching TRBD1. This CDR3 comprises 16 residues. V gave up 5 bases and J gave up 2 bases; unmatched junction bases: 10. Germline V gives CDR1 SGHDN, CDR2 FVKESK. This CDR3 is CASSTLKGASTDTQYF. CDR3 in DNA: TGTGCCAGCAGCACCCTAAAGGGGGCCTCCACAGATACGCAGTATTTT.

J is TRBJ2-1 and V is TRBV2; D unresolved. The V end was cut by 5 bases, the J end by 1 base, with 6 bases between. This CDR3 region has 13 residues. In germline, CDR1 is SNHLY, CDR2 FYNNEI. CDR3 DNA sequence: TGTGCCAGCAGTCCTTCTTCCTACAATGAGCAGTTCTTC. As protein: CASSPSSYNEQFF.

This clone was counted only a few times. Other DNA sequences within the sample encode an identical CDR3. V and J are TRBV9 and TRBJ1-5; D gene unclear. The V end was cut by 0 bases, the J end by 2 bases, with 6 bases between. Germline V gives CDR1 SGDLS, CDR2 YYNGEE. The CDR3 is 14 amino acids. This chain's CDR3 is CASSVDGGNQPQHF. As DNA, the CDR3 is TGTGCCAGCAGCGTAGACGGTGGCAATCAGCCCCAGCATTTT.

J is TRBJ1-6 and V is TRBV19; TRBD1 aligns across 7 bases. The CDR3 spans 15 residues. The V gene's germline CDR1 is LNHDA and CDR2 SQIVND (reference sequence). V lost 6 bases, J lost 6 bases, and 8 bases stayed unmatched. For the CDR3, the DNA is TGTGCCAGTAGGAGGGACAGTCTAGGTAATTCACCCCTCCACTTT. Residues: CASRRDSLGNSPLHF.

This chain joins TRBV5-4 and TRBJ1-4, with D maybe TRBD1 (5 bases). The CDR3 runs to 15 residues. Deletions cut 5 bases from V and 6 bases from J, with 17 bases between. The germline gives CDR1 SGHNT, CDR2 YYREEE (reference sequence). The CDR3 reads CASSSREGRDEKLFF. The CDR3 DNA reads TGTGCCAGCAGTTCCAGGGAAGGAAGAGATGAAAAACTGTTTTTT.

This clone was detected once. The chain joins TRBV9 to TRBJ2-7, with D hard to call. The V and J ends lost 0 bases and 6 bases respectively, with 10 bases between them. The CDR3 spans 13 residues. Germline-derived CDR1 and CDR2 are SGDLS and YYNGEE. The CDR3 protein is CASSVGAMSEQYF. CDR3 coding DNA: TGTGCCAGCAGCGTAGGAGCTATGAGCGAGCAGTACTTC.

J is TRBJ2-3 and V is TRBV27, with 8 bases lining up with TRBD2. V shed 6 bases and J 0 bases; nucleotides not matched to a gene: 5. The CDR3 is 15 residues long. In germline, CDR1 is MNHEY, CDR2 SMNVEV (reference sequence). CDR3 sequence (DNA): TGTGCCAGCAGCCAACTAGCGGATAGCACAGATACGCAGTATTTT. Amino acid sequence: CASSQLADSTDTQYF.

This clone was seen a single time. This chain connects TRBV5-5 to TRBJ2-2; TRBD1 matches 10 bases. The V gene's germline CDR1 is SGHKS and CDR2 YYEKEE (reference sequence). The CDR3 is made up of 16 amino acids. The junction had 4 bases not matched to a gene; V was cut back by 2 bases and J by 3 bases. The DNA for the CDR3 is TGTGCCAGCAGCTTACGGACAGGGGGGGACACCGGGGAGCTGTTTTTT. Translation: CASSLRTGGDTGELFF.

This chain uses TRBV6-1 with TRBJ1-5, with TRBD1 matching over 7 bases. V trimming: 4 bases; J trimming: 3 bases; junction bases outside the gene matches: 6. The CDR3 consists of 15 residues. Germline V gene sequence: CDR1 MNHNS, CDR2 SASEGT. The DNA for the CDR3 is TGTGCCAGCAGTGGCGGGGACAGATCCAATCAGCCCCAGCATTTT. Translated: CASSGGDRSNQPQHF.

The chain is built from TRBV5-6 and TRBJ1-1; 8 bases map to TRBD1. The CDR3 is made up of 12 amino acids. Germline V CDR1 and CDR2: SGHDT, YYEEEE. V was pared by 3 bases and J by 5 bases, with 0 bases of the junction left unmatched. The CDR3 spells CASSYRGTEAFF. CDR3 in DNA: TGTGCCAGCAGCTACAGGGGGACTGAAGCTTTCTTT.

This chain joins TRBV30 and TRBJ1-6; D is possibly TRBD1 (6 bases). The CDR3 has 12 amino acids. Trimming removed 4 bases at V and 11 bases at J, with 12 bases between. Germline-derived CDR1 and CDR2 are GTSNPN and SVGIG (reference sequence). Written as DNA, the CDR3 is TGTGCCTGGACCGAGCAGGGGCCACCCCTCCACTTT. Protein product: CAWTEQGPPLHF.